Following are 26 T cell receptor beta chains from one sample sequenced in a study of blood T cell repertoires in COVID-19. Here immunoSEQ multiplex PCR was the method, and the copy in TCRdb shows in-frame clones only, minus some. The sample lists about 13,000 clones; about three quarters were seen once. The sample was peripheral blood. Every receptor here comes from a woman of 80 years or more with acute or convalescent COVID-19.

A single count supports this clone. The CDR3 nucleotides are TGTGCCAGCAGCTTCCGCGGGGGAAAGCAGGAGCAGTTCTTC. Its protein product is CASSFRGGKQEQFF. This chain connects TRBV5-4 to TRBJ2-1; 7 bases are a match to TRBD2. Germline CDR1 and CDR2: SGHNT and YYREEE (reference sequence). V trimming: 2 bases; J trimming: 10 bases; junction bases outside the gene matches: 9. The length of the CDR3 is 14 residues.

This chain connects TRBV12-3 or TRBV12-4 to TRBJ1-2; TRBD1 is a possible D gene (5 bases). V lost 2 bases to trimming and J lost 10 bases, with 11 bases between them. The length of the CDR3 is 12 residues. In DNA, the CDR3 is TGTGCCAGCAGTTTAACTACAGGAGCCTACACCTTC. Translating gives CASSLTTGAYTF.

This sequence joins TRBV30 and TRBJ2-2, with D possibly matching TRBD2 (6 bases). The CDR3 covers 12 residues. Germline V CDR1 and CDR2: GTSNPN, SVGIG (reference sequence). The DNA for the CDR3 is TGTTCATGGAGTAGCGGAACCGGGGAGCTGTTTTTT. Its protein is CSWSSGTGELFF. The whole variable domain, remainder taken from reference TRBV30 and TRBJ2-2, is SQTIHQWPATLVQPVGSPLSLECTVEGTSNPNLYWYRQAAGRGLQLLFYSVGIGQISSEVPQNLSASRPQDRQFILSSKKLLLSDSGFYLCSWSSGTGELFFGEGSRLTVL.

In this sample, this clone turned up a few times. The gene calls are TRBV3-1 (or the pseudogene TRBV3-2) and TRBJ1-2; D remains ambiguous. The V and J ends lost 8 bases and 1 base respectively, with 17 bases between them. There are 15 residues in the CDR3. CDR1 LGHDT and CDR2 YNNKEL come from the germline V gene (reference sequence). The CDR3 is CASRLSRTDNYGYTF. For the CDR3, the DNA is TGTGCCAGCCGACTTTCCCGGACTGATAACTATGGCTACACCTTC.

The sample holds a few counts of this clone. J is TRBJ2-1 and V is TRBV2; 9 positions match TRBD2. J gave up 4 bases and V 5 bases, and 9 bases lay outside the gene matches. The germline gives CDR1 SNHLY, CDR2 FYNNEI. The CDR3 is 16 amino acids. This chain's CDR3 is CASSRHERGAYNEQFF. CDR3 DNA: TGTGCCAGCAGTCGTCACGAGCGGGGGGCATACAATGAGCAGTTCTTC.

The chain has TRBV5-6 and TRBJ1-2, with D possibly TRBD1 on 6 matching bases. Germline V gene data show CDR1 as SGHDT and CDR2 as YYEEEE. CDR3 length equals 11 residues. V was cut by 2 bases and J by 8 bases, with 7 bases left in between. The CDR3 spells CASSLGQGYTF. The CDR3 DNA follows: TGTGCCAGCAGCTTAGGACAGGGCTACACCTTC. Looking up the rest from reference TRBV5-6 and TRBJ1-2 gives the full variable domain: DAGVTQSPTHLIKTRGQQVTLRCSPKSGHDTVSWYQQALGQGPQFIFQYYEEEERQRGNFPDRFSGHQFPNYSSELNVNALLLGDSALYLCASSLGQGYTFGSGTRLTVV.

The chain combines TRBV10-3 with TRBJ2-1; 12 nucleotides agree with TRBD1. The V gene end was trimmed by 3 bases and the J gene end by 8 bases; junction bases not matched to a gene: 8. The germline CDR1 and CDR2 sequences are ENHRY and SYGVKD. CDR3 length equals 16 residues. For the CDR3, the DNA is TGTGCCATCAGTGATAGAGGGACAGGGGGCAGCGATGAGCAGTTCTTC. Protein product: CAISDRGTGGSDEQFF.

The genes are TRBV28 and TRBJ2-7; 10 bases map to TRBD1. The CDR3 is 14 residues long. From germline, CDR1 is MDHEN and CDR2 SYDVKM. The V gene end was trimmed by 6 bases and the J gene end by 1 base; junction bases not matched to a gene: 3. The chain's CDR3 is CASSKGQGSYEQYF. The CDR3 region has the DNA TGTGCCAGCAGCAAGGGACAGGGGTCCTACGAGCAGTACTTC.

The chain is built from TRBV3-1 (or the pseudogene TRBV3-2) and TRBJ2-2; possible D gene TRBD1, 5 bases. Germline values: CDR1 LGHDT, CDR2 YNNKEL (reference sequence). Trimming removed 2 bases at V and 5 bases at J, with 6 bases between. The CDR3 extends over 13 amino acids. The chain's CDR3 is CASSQQGTGELFF. CDR3 coding DNA: TGTGCCAGCAGCCAACAGGGAACCGGGGAGCTGTTTTTT.

The chain links TRBV3-1 (or the pseudogene TRBV3-2) to TRBJ1-2; TRBD1 matches 7 bases. The CDR3 length is 12 residues. The J segment lost 8 bases and the V segment lost 3 bases, leaving 3 bases of the junction unmatched. In germline, CDR1 is LGHDT, CDR2 YNNKEL (reference sequence). The CDR3 is CASSHRGTGYTF. CDR3 nucleotide sequence: TGTGCCAGCAGCCACAGGGGGACAGGCTACACCTTC.

V and J are TRBV12-3 or TRBV12-4 and TRBJ1-2; tentative D call: TRBD1 (6 bases). The CDR3 is made up of 13 amino acids. V was cut by 1 base and J by 7 bases, with 10 bases left in between. The CDR3 here is CASSLERGFGYTF. The DNA for the CDR3 is TGTGCCAGCAGTTTAGAAAGGGGGTTTGGCTACACCTTC.

V gene TRBV5-1 combines with J gene TRBJ1-1, with TRBD1 matching over 9 bases. The V gene's germline CDR1 is SGHRS and CDR2 YFSETQ. J lost 11 bases, V lost 4 bases, and 6 bases had no gene match. This CDR3 region has 12 residues. This CDR3 reads CASSTDRGVAFF. Here the CDR3 DNA reads TGCGCCAGCAGCACTGACAGGGGGGTGGCTTTCTTT. Full variable domain (remainder filled in from reference TRBV5-1 and TRBJ1-1): KAGVTQTPRYLIKTRGQQVTLSCSPISGHRSVSWYQQTPGQGLQFLFEYFSETQRNKGNFPGRFSGRQFSNSRSEMNVSTLELGDSALYLCASSTDRGVAFFGQGTRLTVV.

This CDR3 reads CASSLAGKDGYTF. The CDR3 DNA follows: TGTGCCAGCAGCTTGGCGGGGAAGGATGGCTACACCTTC. The chain has TRBV5-6 and TRBJ1-2; no clear D gene. Germline assignment: CDR1 SGHDT and CDR2 YYEEEE. Deletions cut 0 bases from V and 6 bases from J, with 9 bases between. This CDR3 has 13 amino acids.

This chain links TRBV2 with TRBJ1-4, with TRBD1 identical over 8 bases. The CDR3 loop spans 13 amino acids. The V gene end was trimmed by 6 bases and the J gene end by 8 bases; junction bases not matched to a gene: 5. Germline assignment: CDR1 SNHLY and CDR2 FYNNEI. The CDR3 DNA reads as TGTGCCAGCAGACCGGGACAGGCGGAAAAACTGTTTTTT. It yields the protein CASRPGQAEKLFF.

The chain uses TRBV5-1 and TRBJ2-5; 9 bases align to TRBD2. V was pared by 0 bases and J by 1 base, with 4 bases of the junction left unmatched. The CDR3 loop spans 16 amino acids. Per germline, CDR1 SGHRS and CDR2 YFSETQ. In nucleotides, the CDR3 is TGCGCCAGCAGCTTGGTTCAGACTAGCGGCCAAGAGACCCAGTACTTC. It yields the protein CASSLVQTSGQETQYF.

This sequence joins TRBV23-1 and TRBJ2-6, with a weak D call TRBD1 (6 bases). TRBV23-1 falls under the ORF class, with uncertain function. V shed 0 bases and J shed 4 bases, with 13 bases lying between them. This CDR3 region has 17 residues. The CDR3 region is CASSQSPGAAGANVLTF. The CDR3 DNA sequence: TGCGCCAGCAGTCAATCCCCAGGGGCGGCCGGGGCCAACGTCCTGACTTTC.

By share of the sample, this clone is hyperexpanded. The CDR3 DNA reads as TGTGCCAGCAGTTTAGAGCCCTACTACGAGCAGTACTTC. Its translation: CASSLEPYYEQYF. The V gene is TRBV12-3 or TRBV12-4, the J gene TRBJ2-7; no clear D gene. V was pared by 1 base and J by 3 bases, with 7 bases between. CDR3 length equals 13 residues.

This clone was counted between two and nine times. The chain has TRBV27 and TRBJ1-6; possible D gene TRBD1, 5 bases. The V and J ends lost 5 bases and 4 bases respectively, with 12 bases between them. Germline lookup yields CDR1 MNHEY and CDR2 SMNVEV (reference sequence). This CDR3 comprises 15 residues. The CDR3 reads CASSPPGTYNSPLHF. The CDR3 bases are TGTGCCAGCAGTCCCCCCGGGACTTATAATTCACCCCTCCACTTT.

The chain has TRBV12-5 and TRBJ1-5, with a possible D match to TRBD1 (5 bases). Germline V gives CDR1 LGHNT, CDR2 FRNRAP. This CDR3 comprises 13 residues. Trimming took off 0 bases at V and 14 bases at J, with 14 bases between the two ends. This chain's CDR3 is CASGLVGRRAKHF. In nucleotides, the CDR3 is TGTGCTAGTGGTTTGGTAGGTCGCAGGGCCAAGCATTTT. Full variable domain (rest looked up from reference TRBV12-5 and TRBJ1-5): DARVTQTPRHKVTEMGQEVTMRCQPILGHNTVFWYRQTMMQGLELLAYFRNRAPLDDSGMPKDRFSAEMPDATLATLKIQPSEPRDSAVYFCASGLVGRRAKHFGDGTRLSIL.

The V gene is TRBV5-1, the J gene TRBJ1-2; D gene uncertain. V gave up 5 bases and J gave up 0 bases, with 23 bases separating them. The CDR3 is made up of 18 amino acids. In germline, CDR1 is SGHRS, CDR2 YFSETQ. Here the CDR3 DNA reads TGCGCCAGCAGAGTAAGGGTGCGGGTCGGGCTAGCTAACTATGGCTACACCTTC. As protein: CASRVRVRVGLANYGYTF.

The J gene is TRBJ2-1, the V gene TRBV5-1, with TRBD2 identical over 8 bases. CDR1 SGHRS and CDR2 YFSETQ come from the germline V gene. V was clipped by 4 bases and J by 4 bases; unmatched bases: 4. This CDR3 comprises 14 residues. CDR3 nucleotide sequence: TGCGCCAGCAGCGCGGGAGGACAGTACAATGAGCAGTTCTTC. Protein: CASSAGGQYNEQFF.

Comments on this clone: The sample holds other DNA sequences that translate to the same CDR3. J is TRBJ2-3 and V is TRBV18; no clear D. Looked up from germline, CDR1 is KGHSH and CDR2 is LQKENI. The CDR3 length is 13 residues. The germline V and J ends were trimmed by 3 bases and 3 bases, with 7 bases remaining between them. The CDR3 sequence: CASSPHKTDTQYF. The CDR3 DNA follows: TGTGCCAGCTCACCTCACAAGACAGATACGCAGTATTTT.

The sample holds a few counts of this clone. This chain connects TRBV3-1 (or the pseudogene TRBV3-2) to TRBJ1-5; weak D call: TRBD1 (6 bases). This CDR3 contains 15 residues. The V gene's germline CDR1 is LGHDT and CDR2 YNNKEL (reference sequence). With 3 bases removed from V and 0 bases from J, the gap between germline ends came to 9 bases. Written as DNA, the CDR3 is TGTGCCAGCAGCCAGGACAGTTATAGCAATCAGCCCCAGCATTTT. Residues: CASSQDSYSNQPQHF.

This clone was seen more than once but under ten times. The chain carries TRBV28 and TRBJ1-2; the D gene is possibly TRBD1 (5 bases). CDR3 length: 14 residues. CDR1 and CDR2 from the germline V gene are MDHEN and SYDVKM. Trimming shortened V by 7 bases and J by 1 base, and 13 bases separated the two germline ends. Here the CDR3 reads CASNTGTFNYGYTF. Here the CDR3 DNA reads TGTGCCAGCAACACCGGGACTTTTAACTATGGCTACACCTTC.

The V call is TRBV6-5, the J call TRBJ1-5; the D is unclear. The germline V gene has CDR1 MNHEY and CDR2 SVGAGI. V lost 7 bases, J lost 1 base, and 11 bases lay in between. The CDR3 is 14 residues long. The CDR3 is CASIFGISNQPQHF. The CDR3, as DNA: TGTGCCAGCATCTTCGGTATAAGCAATCAGCCCCAGCATTTT.

The CDR3 coding sequence is TGTGCCAGCAGTGACCTTTCGCGCGGCGGCGGAGGCGGCTACACCTTC. This codes for CASSDLSRGGGGGYTF. The chain links TRBV6-4 to TRBJ1-2; the D is unclear. The V gene lost 2 bases and the J gene lost 8 bases, with 21 bases spanning the gap. CDR3 length: 16 amino acids. Germline assignment: CDR1 MRHNA and CDR2 SNTAGT.